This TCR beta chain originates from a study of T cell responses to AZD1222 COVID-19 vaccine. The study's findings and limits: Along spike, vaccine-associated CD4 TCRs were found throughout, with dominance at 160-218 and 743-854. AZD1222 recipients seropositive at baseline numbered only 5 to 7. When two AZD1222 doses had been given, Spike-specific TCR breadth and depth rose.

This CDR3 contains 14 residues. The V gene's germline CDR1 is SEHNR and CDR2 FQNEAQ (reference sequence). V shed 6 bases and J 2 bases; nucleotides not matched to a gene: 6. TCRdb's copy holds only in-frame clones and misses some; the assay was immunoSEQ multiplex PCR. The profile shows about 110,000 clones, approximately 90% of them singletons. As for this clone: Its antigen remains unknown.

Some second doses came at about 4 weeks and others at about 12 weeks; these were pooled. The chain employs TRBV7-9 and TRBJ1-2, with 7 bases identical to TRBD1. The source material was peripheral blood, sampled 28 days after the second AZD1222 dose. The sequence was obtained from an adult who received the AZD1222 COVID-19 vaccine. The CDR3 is CASSRDRANYGYTF. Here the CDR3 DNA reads TGTGCCAGCAGTCGCGACAGGGCCAACTATGGCTACACCTTC.